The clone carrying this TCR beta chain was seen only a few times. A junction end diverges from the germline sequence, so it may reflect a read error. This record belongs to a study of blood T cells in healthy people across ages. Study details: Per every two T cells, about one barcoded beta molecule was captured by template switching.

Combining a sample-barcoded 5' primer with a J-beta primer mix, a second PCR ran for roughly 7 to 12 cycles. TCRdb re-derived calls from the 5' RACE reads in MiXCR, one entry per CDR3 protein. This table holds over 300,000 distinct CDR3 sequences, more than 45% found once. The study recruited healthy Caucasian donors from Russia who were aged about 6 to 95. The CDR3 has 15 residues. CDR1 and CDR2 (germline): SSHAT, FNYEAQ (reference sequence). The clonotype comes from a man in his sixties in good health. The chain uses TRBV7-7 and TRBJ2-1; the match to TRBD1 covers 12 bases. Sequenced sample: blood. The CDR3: CASSTGQGARNEQFF. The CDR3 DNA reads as TGTGCTAGCAGCACGGGACAGGGGGCTAGGAATGAGCAGTTCTTC.